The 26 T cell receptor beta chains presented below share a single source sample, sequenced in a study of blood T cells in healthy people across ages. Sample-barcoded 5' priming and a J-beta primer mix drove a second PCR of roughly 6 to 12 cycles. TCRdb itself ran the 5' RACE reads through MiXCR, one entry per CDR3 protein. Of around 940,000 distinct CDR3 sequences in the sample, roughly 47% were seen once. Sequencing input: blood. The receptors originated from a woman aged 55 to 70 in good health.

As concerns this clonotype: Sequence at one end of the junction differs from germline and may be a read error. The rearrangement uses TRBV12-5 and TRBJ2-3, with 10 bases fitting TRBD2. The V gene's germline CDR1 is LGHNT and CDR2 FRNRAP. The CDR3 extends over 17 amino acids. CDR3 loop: CASGLSAGTSDTDTQYF. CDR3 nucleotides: TGTGCTAGTGGTTTGTCGGCCGGGACTAGCGACACAGATACACAGTATTTT. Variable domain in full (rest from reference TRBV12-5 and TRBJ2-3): DARVTQTPRHKVTEMGQEVTMRCQPILGHNTVFWYRQTMMQGLELLAYFRNRAPLDDSGMPKDRFSAEMPDATLATLKIQPSEPRDSAVYFCASGLSAGTSDTDTQYFGPGTRLTVL.

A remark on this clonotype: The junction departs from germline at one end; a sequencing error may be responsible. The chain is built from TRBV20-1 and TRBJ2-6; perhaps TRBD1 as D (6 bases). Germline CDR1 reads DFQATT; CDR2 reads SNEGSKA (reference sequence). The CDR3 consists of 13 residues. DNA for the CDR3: TGCAATGCTCACAGGGTTGGGGCCAACGTCCTGACTTTC. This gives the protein CNAHRVGANVLTF.

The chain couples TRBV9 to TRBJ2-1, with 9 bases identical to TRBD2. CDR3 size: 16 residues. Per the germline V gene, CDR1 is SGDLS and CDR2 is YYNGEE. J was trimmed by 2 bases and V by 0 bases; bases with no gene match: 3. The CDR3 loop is CASSVGASGAYNEQFF. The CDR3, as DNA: TGTGCCAGCAGCGTAGGGGCTAGCGGGGCCTACAATGAGCAGTTCTTC.

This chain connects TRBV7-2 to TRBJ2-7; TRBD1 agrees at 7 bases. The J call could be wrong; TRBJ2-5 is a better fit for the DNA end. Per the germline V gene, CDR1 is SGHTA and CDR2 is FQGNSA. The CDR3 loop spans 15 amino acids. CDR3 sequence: CASARQRGLWETQYF. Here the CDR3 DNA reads TGTGCCAGCGCCCGCCAAAGGGGGCTGTGGGAGACCCAGTACTTC.

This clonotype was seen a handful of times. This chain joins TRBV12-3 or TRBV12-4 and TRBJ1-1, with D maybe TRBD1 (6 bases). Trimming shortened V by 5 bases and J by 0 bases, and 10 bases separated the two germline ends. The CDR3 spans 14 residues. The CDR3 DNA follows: TGTGCCAGCAGTGGGGGGCGGTTGAACACTGAAGCTTTCTTT. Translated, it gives CASSGGRLNTEAFF.

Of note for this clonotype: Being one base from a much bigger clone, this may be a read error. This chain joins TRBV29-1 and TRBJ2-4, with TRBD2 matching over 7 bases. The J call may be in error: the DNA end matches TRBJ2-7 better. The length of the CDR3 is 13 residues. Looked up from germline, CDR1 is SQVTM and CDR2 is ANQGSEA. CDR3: CGGQPSGGNEQYF. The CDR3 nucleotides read TGCGGCGGCCAACCCTCCGGGGGGAACGAGCAGTACTTC.

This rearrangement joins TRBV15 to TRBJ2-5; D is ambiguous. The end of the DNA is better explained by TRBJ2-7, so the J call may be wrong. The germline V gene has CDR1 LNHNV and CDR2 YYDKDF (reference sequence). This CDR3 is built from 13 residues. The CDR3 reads CATSRVGSYEQYF. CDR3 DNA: TGTGCCACCAGCAGGGTGGGCAGTTACGAGCAGTACTTC.

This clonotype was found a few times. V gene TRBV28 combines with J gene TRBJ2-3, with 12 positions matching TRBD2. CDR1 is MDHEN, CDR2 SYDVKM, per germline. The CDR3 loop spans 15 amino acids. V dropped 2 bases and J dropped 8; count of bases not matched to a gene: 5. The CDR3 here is CASSLLAGGPVTQYF. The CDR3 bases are TGTGCCAGCAGTTTACTAGCGGGAGGGCCTGTTACGCAGTATTTT.

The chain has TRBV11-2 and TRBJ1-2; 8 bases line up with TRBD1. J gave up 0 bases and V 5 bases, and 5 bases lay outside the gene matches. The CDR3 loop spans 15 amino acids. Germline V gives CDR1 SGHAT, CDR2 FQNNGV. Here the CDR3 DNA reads TGTGCCAGCAGCGCGCCGGGACAGGCTAACTATGGCTACACCTTC. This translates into CASSAPGQANYGYTF.

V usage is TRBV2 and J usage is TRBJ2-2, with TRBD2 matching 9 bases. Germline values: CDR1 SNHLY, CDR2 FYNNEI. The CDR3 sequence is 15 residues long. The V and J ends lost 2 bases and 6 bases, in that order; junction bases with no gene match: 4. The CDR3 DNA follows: TGTGCCAGCAGTGAATTTAGCGGGAGCGCCGGGGAGCTGTTTTTT. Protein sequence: CASSEFSGSAGELFF.

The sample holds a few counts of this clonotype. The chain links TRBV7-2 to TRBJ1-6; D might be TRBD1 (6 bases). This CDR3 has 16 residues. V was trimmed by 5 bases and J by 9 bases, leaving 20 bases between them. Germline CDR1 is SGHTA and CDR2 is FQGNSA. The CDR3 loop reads CASSPHPGEVFSPLHF. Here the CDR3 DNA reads TGTGCCAGCAGCCCGCACCCAGGGGAAGTTTTTTCACCCCTCCACTTT.

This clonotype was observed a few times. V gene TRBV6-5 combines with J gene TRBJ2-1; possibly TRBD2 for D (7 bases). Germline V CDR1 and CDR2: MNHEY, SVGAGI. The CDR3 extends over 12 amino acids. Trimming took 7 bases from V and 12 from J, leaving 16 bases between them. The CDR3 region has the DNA TGTGCCAGCACCTACGGGGGCGGGAGGCAGTTCTTC. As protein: CASTYGGGRQFF.

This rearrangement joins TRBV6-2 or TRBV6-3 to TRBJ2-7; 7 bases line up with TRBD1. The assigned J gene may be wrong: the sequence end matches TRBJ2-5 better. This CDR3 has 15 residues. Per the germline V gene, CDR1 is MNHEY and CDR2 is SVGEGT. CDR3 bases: TGTGCCACCTACACAGGGGCCAGGGTTGAAGGGACCCAGTACTTC. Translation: CATYTGARVEGTQYF.

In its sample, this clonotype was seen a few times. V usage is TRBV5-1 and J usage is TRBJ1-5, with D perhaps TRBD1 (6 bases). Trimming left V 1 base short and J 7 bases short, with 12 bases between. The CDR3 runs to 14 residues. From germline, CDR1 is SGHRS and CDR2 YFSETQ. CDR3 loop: CASSLLAGEQPQHF. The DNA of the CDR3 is TGCGCCAGCAGCTTGTTGGCAGGGGAACAGCCCCAGCATTTT.

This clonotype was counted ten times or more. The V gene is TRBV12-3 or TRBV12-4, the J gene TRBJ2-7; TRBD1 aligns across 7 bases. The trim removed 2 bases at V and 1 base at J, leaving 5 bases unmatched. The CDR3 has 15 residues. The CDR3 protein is CASSLSGTASYEQYF. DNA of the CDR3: TGTGCCAGCAGTTTATCGGGGACAGCTTCCTACGAGCAGTACTTC.

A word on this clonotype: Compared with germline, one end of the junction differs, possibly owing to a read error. The CDR3: CASSLGFTVAFF. The DNA for the CDR3 is TGTGCCAGCAGCTTAGGCTTCACTGTAGCTTTCTTT. The J gene is TRBJ1-1, the V gene TRBV5-6; no definite D call. The CDR3 consists of 12 residues. Germline CDR1 SGHDT, CDR2 YYEEEE.

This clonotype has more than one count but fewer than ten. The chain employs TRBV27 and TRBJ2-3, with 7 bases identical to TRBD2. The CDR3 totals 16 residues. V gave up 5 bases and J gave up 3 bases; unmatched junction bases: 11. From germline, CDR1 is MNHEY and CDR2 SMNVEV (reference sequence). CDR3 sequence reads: CASSIIAGGGTDTQYF. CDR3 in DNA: TGTGCCAGCAGTATTATAGCGGGCGGGGGAACAGATACGCAGTATTTT.

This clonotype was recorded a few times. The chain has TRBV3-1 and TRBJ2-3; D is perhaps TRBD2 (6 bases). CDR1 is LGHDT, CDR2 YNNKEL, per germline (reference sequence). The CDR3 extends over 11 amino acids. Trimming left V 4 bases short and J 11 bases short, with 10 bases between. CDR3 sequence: CASSPREKQYF. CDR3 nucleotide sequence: TGTGCCAGCAGCCCACGGGAGAAGCAGTATTTT.

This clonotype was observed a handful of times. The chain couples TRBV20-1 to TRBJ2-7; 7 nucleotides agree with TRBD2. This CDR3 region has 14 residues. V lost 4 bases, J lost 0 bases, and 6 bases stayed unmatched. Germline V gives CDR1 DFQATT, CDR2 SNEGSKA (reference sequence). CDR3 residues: CSAKASGDSYEQYF. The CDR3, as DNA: TGCAGTGCTAAGGCTAGCGGCGACTCCTACGAGCAGTACTTC.

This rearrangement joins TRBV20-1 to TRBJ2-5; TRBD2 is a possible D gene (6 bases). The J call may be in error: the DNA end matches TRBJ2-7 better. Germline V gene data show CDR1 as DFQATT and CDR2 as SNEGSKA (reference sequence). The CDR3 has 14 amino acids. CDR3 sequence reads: CSARRRSLGGEQYF. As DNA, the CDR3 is TGCAGTGCTAGGCGGCGGAGCCTCGGGGGCGAGCAGTACTTC.

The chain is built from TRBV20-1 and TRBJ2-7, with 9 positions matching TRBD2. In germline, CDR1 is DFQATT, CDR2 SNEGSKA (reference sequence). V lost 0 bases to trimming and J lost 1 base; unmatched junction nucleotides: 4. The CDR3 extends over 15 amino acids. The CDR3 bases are TGCAGTGCTAGAGATTTTCTAGCGGGATCCTACGAGCAGTACTTC. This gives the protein CSARDFLAGSYEQYF.

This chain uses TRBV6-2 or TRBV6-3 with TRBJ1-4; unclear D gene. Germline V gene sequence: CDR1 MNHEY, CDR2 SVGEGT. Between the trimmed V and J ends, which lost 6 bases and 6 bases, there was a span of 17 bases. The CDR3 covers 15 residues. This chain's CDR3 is CASRHRRGGDEKLFF. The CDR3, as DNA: TGTGCCAGCAGACATAGACGAGGCGGAGATGAAAAACTGTTTTTT.

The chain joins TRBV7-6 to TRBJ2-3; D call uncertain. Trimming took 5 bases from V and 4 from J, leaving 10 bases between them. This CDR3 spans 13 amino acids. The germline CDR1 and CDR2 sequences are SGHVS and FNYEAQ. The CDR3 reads CASSRARADTQYF. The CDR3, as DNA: TGTGCCAGCAGCCGTGCACGCGCAGATACGCAGTATTTT. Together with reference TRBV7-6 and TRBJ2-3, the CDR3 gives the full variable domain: GAGVSQSPRYKVTKRGQDVALRCDPISGHVSLYWYRQALGQGPEFLTYFNYEAQQDKSGLPNDRFSAERPEGSISTLTIQRTEQRDSAMYRCASSRARADTQYFGPGTRLTVL.

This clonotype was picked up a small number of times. The DNA of the CDR3 is TGTGCTTCGTTGGCTAGCGGGAGAGGTGGCAATGAGCAGTTCTTC. It specifies CASLASGRGGNEQFF. V usage is TRBV6-5 and J usage is TRBJ2-1, with 10 nucleotides matching TRBD2. Germline V gene sequence: CDR1 MNHEY, CDR2 SVGAGI. This CDR3 contains 15 residues.

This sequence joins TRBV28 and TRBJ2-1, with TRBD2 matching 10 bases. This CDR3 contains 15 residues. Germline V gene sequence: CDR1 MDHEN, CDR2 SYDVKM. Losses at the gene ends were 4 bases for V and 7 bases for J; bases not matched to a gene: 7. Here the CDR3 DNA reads TGTGCCAGCAGTTCCATAGCGGGAGGAGAGAATGAGCAGTTCTTC. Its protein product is CASSSIAGGENEQFF.

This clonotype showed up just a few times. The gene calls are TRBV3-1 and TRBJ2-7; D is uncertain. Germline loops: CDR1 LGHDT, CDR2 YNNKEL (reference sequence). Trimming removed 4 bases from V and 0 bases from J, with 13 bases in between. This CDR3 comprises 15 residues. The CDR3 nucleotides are TGTGCCAGCAGCCCCTTAACAACGAGCTCCTACGAGCAGTACTTC. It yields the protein CASSPLTTSSYEQYF.